Described below is a single T cell receptor beta chain sequence and its context. The clone's antigen remains unknown. No base-level quality is on record; no much larger clone is a single base apart. Relative to germline, V is 7 bases shorter and J is 0 bases shorter, with 15 bases between their ends. From the germline V gene (reference sequence), CDR1 is MNHNY and CDR2 is SVGAGI. The CDR3 goes from the cysteine to the phenylalanine over 15 residues. Only CDR3 DNA remains: 45 bases, in frame from the first base. Library generation was performed with the immunoSEQ multiplex PCR assay. TCRdb took over this immuneACCESS table, retaining in-frame rearrangements with V and J assigned. Such tables are incomplete; in checked studies, under half of the missing clones stem from an unresolved V gene, and the remainder is unexplained. This sample lists 23,000 or so clones; approximately 84% were detected once. The ten largest make up roughly 1.3% of the sample.

These data belong to a study of T cells in narcolepsy (dated by TCRdb to between 2017 and 2018). Background for the entire study: Patients with narcolepsy type 1 or type 2 (NT1, NT2) were enrolled in the study together with healthy control donors. The study used TCR Vbeta sequencing to track clonotypes in blood and CSF while looking for autoreactive T cells in narcolepsy patients that target self-antigens of hypocretin neurons (hypocretin, TRIB2).

Memory CD4+ T cells were sorted ex vivo from peripheral blood of narcolepsy patients and healthy controls for TCR Vbeta sequencing. What the authors observed across the whole study: Patients and controls had comparable numbers of sequenced blood memory CD4+ clonotypes, averaging about 37,000 and 33,000, respectively. Certain blood memory CD4+ repertoires from patients and controls had no sequences that matched autoreactive T cell clones. Plots that compared CSF and blood CD4+ T cell clonotypes from the same patient highlighted HCRT-specific and TRIB2-specific autoreactive clonotypes. Autoreactive clonotypes were reported to be detected serially in the blood of the same patients and of different patients, but not in the blood of healthy controls.

The chain couples TRBV6-6 to TRBJ1-1, with TRBD1 as a weak D call on 5 bases. Sequences were obtained from CD45RA- memory CD4+ T cells from PBMCs. This specimen's cell subset or site label, per the study, means: memory T cells sorted ex vivo from peripheral blood. This TCR derives from a human donor with narcolepsy. The CDR3 sequence is CASTSPGTVNTEAFF. The sequenced DNA is TGTGCCAGCACCAGCCCCGGGACCGTGAACACTGAAGCTTTCTTT.